The 30 T cell receptor beta chains reported below all come from one sample, sequenced in a study of blood T cell repertoires in COVID-19. Assay used: immunoSEQ multiplex PCR; TCRdb lists only in-frame clones, some missing. The sample has 100,000 to 150,000 clones, about 89% seen once; the top ten hold around 2.3%. The source material was peripheral blood. The receptors come from a middle-aged man with active COVID-19.

The rearrangement joins TRBV4-2 to TRBJ2-1; 9 nucleotides agree with TRBD2. The V segment lost 1 base and the J segment 16 bases; nucleotides outside the gene matches: 14. CDR1 and CDR2 from the germline V gene are LGHNA and YNFKEQ. The CDR3 sequence is 15 residues long. The CDR3 DNA sequence: TGTGCCAGCAGCCAAGGTGGCGGGCTAGCGGGACCCGCCTTCTTC. This gives the protein CASSQGGGLAGPAFF.

CDR3: CASSPLELGGWEKLFF. The CDR3 DNA is TGTGCCAGCAGCCCCCTGGAGCTCGGGGGTTGGGAAAAACTGTTTTTT. The chain employs TRBV11-2 and TRBJ1-4; perhaps TRBD1 as D (5 bases). V was clipped by 5 bases and J by 8 bases, with 21 bases between them. The V gene's germline CDR1 is SGHAT and CDR2 FQNNGV. This CDR3 comprises 16 residues.

The chain uses TRBV25-1 and TRBJ1-2; 7 bases map to TRBD1. Germline assignment: CDR1 MGHDK and CDR2 SYGVNS. This CDR3 region has 14 residues. With V trimmed by 4 bases and J by 6 bases, 8 bases remained unmatched. The CDR3 bases are TGTGCCAGCAGTGCGCGGACAGGAACTCATGGCTACACCTTC. Residues: CASSARTGTHGYTF.

The chain recombines TRBV6-1 with TRBJ2-5, with 8 bases identical to TRBD2. There are 18 residues in the CDR3. From germline, CDR1 is MNHNS and CDR2 SASEGT. The trim removed 0 bases at V and 4 bases at J, leaving 13 bases unmatched. CDR3 amino acids: CASSEAQAGALRGETQYF. The CDR3 nucleotides read TGTGCCAGCAGTGAAGCTCAAGCGGGGGCCCTACGCGGAGAGACCCAGTACTTC.

The rearrangement uses TRBV2 and TRBJ2-2, with D possibly TRBD2 on 7 matching bases. V lost 6 bases, J lost 0 bases, and 11 bases lay in between. The V gene's germline CDR1 is SNHLY and CDR2 FYNNEI. CDR3 length: 15 amino acids. Here the CDR3 DNA reads TGTGCCAGCAGGGCGGGGGCGGCGAACACCGGGGAGCTGTTTTTT. This gives the protein CASRAGAANTGELFF.

V gene TRBV6-5 combines with J gene TRBJ2-7; the D gene is possibly TRBD2 (5 bases). There are 15 residues in the CDR3. Germline CDR1 reads MNHEY; CDR2 reads SVGAGI. Trimming pared 6 bases from V and 3 bases from J, leaving 18 bases between. For the CDR3, the DNA is TGTGCCAGCAGCCGTCCGCAGGACTCGATCTACGAGCAGTACTTC. This translates into CASSRPQDSIYEQYF.

The chain employs TRBV3-1 (or the pseudogene TRBV3-2) and TRBJ2-3; 7 bases are shared with TRBD2. Germline trimming cut 3 bases from V and 2 bases from J; bases unmatched to any gene: 8. The germline V gene has CDR1 LGHDT and CDR2 YNNKEL (reference sequence). CDR3 length: 16 residues. This CDR3 reads CASSHLSGVTTDTQYF. The CDR3 coding sequence is TGTGCCAGCAGCCACTTAAGCGGGGTGACCACAGATACGCAGTATTTT.

The chain couples TRBV18 to TRBJ1-1; the D is unclear. V lost 1 base to trimming and J lost 7 bases, with 10 bases between them. The CDR3 consists of 13 residues. CDR1 and CDR2 from the germline V gene are KGHSH and LQKENI. The CDR3 DNA reads as TGTGCCAGCTCACCACAGGCAGACTTTGAAGCTTTCTTT. This gives the protein CASSPQADFEAFF. Full variable domain (rest looked up from reference TRBV18 and TRBJ1-1): NAGVMQNPRHLVRRRGQEARLRCSPMKGHSHVYWYRQLPEEGLKFMVYLQKENIIDESGMPKERFSAEFPKEGPSILRIQQVVRGDSAAYFCASSPQADFEAFFGQGTRLTVV.

This sequence joins TRBV5-1 and TRBJ2-5; D is uncertain. Trimming left V 0 bases short and J 5 bases short, with 11 bases between. The length of the CDR3 is 14 residues. Germline-derived CDR1 and CDR2 are SGHRS and YFSETQ. The DNA for the CDR3 is TGCGCCAGCAGCTTGGGGTCAGGCCGGGAGACCCAGTACTTC. It encodes CASSLGSGRETQYF.

The rearrangement links TRBV4-3 to TRBJ2-6; perhaps TRBD1 as D (5 bases). The CDR3 is made up of 15 amino acids. Trimming cost V 0 bases and J 10 bases, with 13 bases left between them. Germline CDR1 LGHNA, CDR2 YSLEER. The CDR3 DNA follows: TGCGCCAGCAGCCAAGACCCCCAGGGTGGAAACGTCCTGACTTTC. Amino acid sequence: CASSQDPQGGNVLTF.

Concerning this clone itself: Since no conserved phenylalanine or tryptophan closes the CDR3, a read error is the likely cause. This CDR3 reads CASRKTGNYGYTL. CDR3 coding DNA: TGTGCCAGCAGAAAGACAGGGAACTATGGCTACACCCTC. The chain links TRBV6-5 to TRBJ1-2; 7 bases are shared with TRBD1. Germline trimming cut 6 bases from V and 2 bases from J; bases unmatched to any gene: 3. The CDR3 contains 13 residues. The germline V gene encodes CDR1 MNHEY and CDR2 SVGAGI.

The J gene is TRBJ2-3, the V gene TRBV14; D unresolved. The CDR3 is 15 residues long. Trimming took off 1 base at V and 3 bases at J, with 11 bases between the two ends. CDR1 SGHDN and CDR2 FVKESK come from the germline V gene. The CDR3 bases are TGTGCCAGCAGCCAAGGGATCCGAGGAACAGATACGCAGTATTTT. It yields the protein CASSQGIRGTDTQYF.

The rearrangement links TRBV5-1 to TRBJ2-5, with 7 positions matching TRBD2. Per germline, CDR1 SGHRS and CDR2 YFSETQ. CDR3 size: 16 residues. The J segment lost 1 base and the V segment lost 1 base, leaving 7 bases of the junction unmatched. The CDR3: CASSLRASGTQETQYF. CDR3 in DNA: TGCGCCAGCAGCTTGCGGGCTAGCGGTACCCAAGAGACCCAGTACTTC. Full variable domain (rest looked up from reference TRBV5-1 and TRBJ2-5): KAGVTQTPRYLIKTRGQQVTLSCSPISGHRSVSWYQQTPGQGLQFLFEYFSETQRNKGNFPGRFSGRQFSNSRSEMNVSTLELGDSALYLCASSLRASGTQETQYFGPGTRLLVL.

The rearrangement links TRBV2 to TRBJ1-5; the match to TRBD1 covers 7 bases. CDR3 length: 14 amino acids. Trimming took 4 bases from V and 5 from J; bases not matched to a gene: 5. Germline V gene sequence: CDR1 SNHLY, CDR2 FYNNEI. The CDR3 DNA is TGTGCCAGCAGTGGGCGGGACAGCTATCAGCCCCAGCATTTT. The encoded protein is CASSGRDSYQPQHF.

Only one count was recorded for this clone. V is TRBV25-1 and J is TRBJ1-6; no definite D call. V shed 4 bases and J shed 0 bases, with 10 bases lying between them. This CDR3 is built from 16 residues. Per the germline V gene, CDR1 is MGHDK and CDR2 is SYGVNS. The CDR3 bases are TGTGCCAGCAGTGCCCCCGGTAGCTCCTATAATTCACCCCTCCACTTT. It codes for CASSAPGSSYNSPLHF.

This rearrangement joins TRBV11-2 to TRBJ2-3; possible D gene TRBD1, 6 bases. CDR3 size: 15 residues. The ends were cut back, 5 bases at V and 2 bases at J, with 14 bases in the middle. Germline V gene sequence: CDR1 SGHAT, CDR2 FQNNGV. CDR3 residues: CASSLRGGDTDTQYF. CDR3 DNA sequence: TGTGCCAGCAGCCTGAGAGGGGGAGACACAGATACGCAGTATTTT.

This clone was detected once. The chain uses TRBV6-5 and TRBJ1-2; 7 bases line up with TRBD1. The CDR3 extends over 14 amino acids. The V segment lost 10 bases and the J segment 4 bases; nucleotides outside the gene matches: 12. Germline CDR1 MNHEY, CDR2 SVGAGI. The CDR3 nucleotides are TGTGCCACCCTAGGCCCGACAGGGACCTATGGCTACACCTTC. Translation gives CATLGPTGTYGYTF.

The CDR3 DNA is TGTGCCAGCAGCGTGGGTGACAGCATATACGAGCAGTACTTC. Protein product: CASSVGDSIYEQYF. This chain joins TRBV9 and TRBJ2-7, with D perhaps matching TRBD1 (5 bases). Trimming removed 2 bases from V and 4 bases from J, with 13 bases in between. The V gene's germline CDR1 is SGDLS and CDR2 YYNGEE. The CDR3 has 14 amino acids.

V gene TRBV7-2 combines with J gene TRBJ2-7, with D perhaps matching TRBD1 (7 bases). The germline V gene encodes CDR1 SGHTA and CDR2 FQGNSA. There are 14 residues in the CDR3. V was pared by 6 bases and J by 5 bases, with 17 bases between. CDR3 bases: TGTGCCAGCAGGCGGGACAGCATAAGCCACGAGCAGTACTTC. Protein sequence: CASRRDSISHEQYF.

The rearrangement links TRBV5-6 to TRBJ2-1, with a possible D match to TRBD2 (6 bases). This CDR3 is built from 17 residues. Germline V gene lookup returns CDR1 SGHDT and CDR2 YYEEEE. V shed 0 bases and J shed 5 bases, with 18 bases lying between them. The CDR3, as DNA: TGTGCCAGCAGCTTGGCCGGTAGGCAGGGACTTAACAATGAGCAGTTCTTC. It encodes CASSLAGRQGLNNEQFF.

The rearrangement uses TRBV13 and TRBJ2-3; the match to TRBD2 covers 9 bases. The CDR3 spans 15 residues. Germline V gene lookup returns CDR1 PRHDT and CDR2 FYEKMQ (reference sequence). Trimming removed 2 bases from V and 4 bases from J; junction bases left unmatched: 4. The CDR3 DNA reads TGTGCCAGCAGCTTAACAGCGGGGGGCGCAGATACGCAGTATTTT. The encoded protein is CASSLTAGGADTQYF.

The chain joins TRBV2 to TRBJ2-2, with 7 bases fitting TRBD1. The V and J ends lost 7 bases and 1 base, in that order; junction bases with no gene match: 3. This CDR3 region has 14 residues. Germline V gene data show CDR1 as SNHLY and CDR2 as FYNNEI. CDR3 coding DNA: TGTGCCAGCACGGGACAGATGAACACCGGGGAGCTGTTTTTT. Translation gives CASTGQMNTGELFF.

This chain links TRBV5-6 with TRBJ1-5; maybe TRBD1 (5 bases). The CDR3 length is 14 residues. CDR1 SGHDT and CDR2 YYEEEE come from the germline V gene. V lost 0 bases to trimming and J lost 7 bases, with 11 bases between them. As DNA, the CDR3 is TGTGCCAGCAGCTTGGCCCGACAGTCACAGCCCCAGCATTTT. Its translation is CASSLARQSQPQHF.

The sample holds a few counts of this clone. CDR3 amino acids: CASSQLPLGGSGNTIYF. In DNA form, the CDR3 reads TGTGCCAGCAGCCAATTGCCTCTCGGGGGATCTGGAAACACCATATATTTT. The V call is TRBV4-2, the J call TRBJ1-3, with D perhaps matching TRBD1 (5 bases). The CDR3 runs to 17 residues. Trimming left V 2 bases short and J 1 base short, with 15 bases between. CDR1 LGHNA and CDR2 YNFKEQ come from the germline V gene.

The genes are TRBV11-2 and TRBJ2-1; TRBD2 matches 9 bases. J gave up 9 bases and V 4 bases, and 13 bases lay outside the gene matches. The CDR3 extends over 16 amino acids. Germline values: CDR1 SGHAT, CDR2 FQNNGV. The CDR3 DNA is TGTGCCAGCAGCTCCCGCGGCGCGGGGGGGCCCAGTGAGCAGTTCTTC. Translating gives CASSSRGAGGPSEQFF.

This clone showed up just once. This chain links TRBV5-4 with TRBJ2-1, with TRBD2 matching over 12 bases. This CDR3 is 15 amino acids long. V dropped 1 base and J dropped 12; count of bases not matched to a gene: 8. Germline assignment: CDR1 SGHNT and CDR2 YYREEE (reference sequence). CDR3 DNA sequence: TGTGCCAGCAGCTTGTCGACTAGCGGGGGAAGGCGGCAGTTCTTC. Translated, it gives CASSLSTSGGRRQFF. Full variable domain (remainder filled in from reference TRBV5-4 and TRBJ2-1): ETGVTQSPTHLIKTRGQQVTLRCSSQSGHNTVSWYQQALGQGPQFIFQYYREEENGRGNFPPRFSGLQFPNYSSELNVNALELDDSALYLCASSLSTSGGRRQFFGPGTRLTVL.

This clone was observed once. The chain links TRBV6-5 to TRBJ1-5, with 7 bases identical to TRBD1. The CDR3 extends over 15 amino acids. Trimming cost V 5 bases and J 6 bases; bases outside gene matches: 10. Germline V CDR1 and CDR2: MNHEY, SVGAGI. The CDR3 nucleotides read TGTGCCAGCAGTAATCAGGGGGATCTGGGTCAGCCCCAGCATTTT. Translation gives CASSNQGDLGQPQHF.

This chain links TRBV7-2 with TRBJ2-7; 12 nucleotides agree with TRBD2. Looked up from germline, CDR1 is SGHTA and CDR2 is FQGNSA. This CDR3 contains 18 residues. V lost 2 bases and J lost 0; bases outside the gene matches: 8. The CDR3 loop is CASSLFLAGGIGSYEQYF. The CDR3 bases are TGTGCCAGCAGCTTATTCCTAGCGGGGGGGATCGGCTCCTACGAGCAGTACTTC.

The chain has TRBV9 and TRBJ2-7, with D perhaps TRBD2 (5 bases). Trimming stripped 2 bases from V and 4 bases from J, with 7 bases between. Germline V gene lookup returns CDR1 SGDLS and CDR2 YYNGEE. This CDR3 has 12 residues. CDR3 protein: CASSVGGYEQYF. CDR3 nucleotide sequence: TGTGCCAGCAGCGTTGGAGGTTACGAGCAGTACTTC. The variable domain in full, completed from reference TRBV9 and TRBJ2-7, reads DSGVTQTPKHLITATGQRVTLRCSPRSGDLSVYWYQQSLDQGLQFLIQYYNGEERAKGNILERFSAQQFPDLHSELNLSSLELGDSALYFCASSVGGYEQYFGPGTRLTVT.

This clone was counted once. This chain joins TRBV11-2 and TRBJ1-1; D uncertain. The CDR3 runs to 13 residues. V lost 5 bases to trimming and J lost 8 bases, with 15 bases between them. CDR1 SGHAT and CDR2 FQNNGV come from the germline V gene. In DNA form, the CDR3 reads TGTGCCAGCAGCCCGATCCGGAGGGAAGAAGCTTTCTTT. Translating it yields CASSPIRREEAFF. The variable domain in full, with the rest retrieved from reference TRBV11-2 and TRBJ1-1, is EAGVAQSPRYKIIEKRQSVAFWCNPISGHATLYWYQQILGQGPKLLIQFQNNGVVDDSQLPKDRFSAERLKGVDSTLKIQPAKLEDSAVYLCASSPIRREEAFFGQGTRLTVV.